This passage covers 10 T cell receptor beta chains from one sample sequenced in a study of cytomegalovirus exposure and HLA in healthy donors. The PCR had 60 Vbeta and 13 Jbeta primers. Clones were sequenced by immunoSEQ multiplex PCR, and TCRdb holds only the in-frame ones, with some missing. The sample shows approximately 170,000 clones, about 59% of them seen only once. The sequenced material came from PBMCs. These receptors were taken from a middle-aged man in good health and CMV-seronegative.

This clone occurred a few times. This chain links TRBV28 with TRBJ1-6; D uncertain. Trimming shortened V by 4 bases and J by 7 bases, and 11 bases separated the two germline ends. Germline lookup yields CDR1 MDHEN and CDR2 SYDVKM. This CDR3 has 14 residues. Here the CDR3 DNA reads TGTGCCAGCAGTTCCGGACGGGGAAATTCACCCCTCCACTTT. Amino acid sequence: CASSSGRGNSPLHF.

This chain links TRBV2 with TRBJ1-2, with D possibly matching TRBD1 (6 bases). CDR3 length equals 16 residues. Deletions cut 3 bases from V and 2 bases from J, with 16 bases between. The germline CDR1 and CDR2 sequences are SNHLY and FYNNEI. The CDR3 loop reads CASSDPGAPSNYGYTF. The DNA of the CDR3 is TGTGCCAGCAGTGACCCAGGGGCCCCCTCGAACTATGGCTACACCTTC.

The chain couples TRBV4-2 to TRBJ1-4; the match to TRBD1 covers 8 bases. Germline V CDR1 and CDR2: LGHNA, YNFKEQ. The CDR3 contains 16 residues. Trimming removed 0 bases from V and 3 bases from J; junction bases left unmatched: 3. Here the CDR3 reads CASSQDQGAANEKLFF. The CDR3 region has the DNA TGTGCCAGCAGCCAAGATCAGGGGGCAGCTAATGAAAAACTGTTTTTT.

This clone showed up just a few times. V gene TRBV19 combines with J gene TRBJ2-2; 8 positions match TRBD2. Germline CDR1 LNHDA, CDR2 SQIVND (reference sequence). CDR3 length equals 15 residues. The trim removed 5 bases at V and 0 bases at J, leaving 2 bases unmatched. CDR3 coding DNA: TGTGCCAGTAGTGGCGGGAGGACGAACACCGGGGAGCTGTTTTTT. It is translated as CASSGGRTNTGELFF. Full variable domain (missing parts from reference TRBV19 and TRBJ2-2): DGGITQSPKYLFRKEGQNVTLSCEQNLNHDAMYWYRQDPGQGLRLIYYSQIVNDFQKGDIAEGYSVSREKKESFPLTVTSAQKNPTAFYLCASSGGRTNTGELFFGEGSRLTVL.

This clone was found a few times. This sequence joins TRBV18 and TRBJ2-7, with no clear D. The germline CDR1 and CDR2 sequences are KGHSH and LQKENI. There are 12 residues in the CDR3. V lost 2 bases and J lost 3, with 5 bases in between. DNA of the CDR3: TGTGCCAGCTCACCAATCGGCTACGAGCAGTACTTC. Its translation: CASSPIGYEQYF.

V usage is TRBV30 and J usage is TRBJ2-7; D perhaps matches TRBD2 (6 bases). Germline V lookup: CDR1 GTSNPN, CDR2 SVGIG (reference sequence). Trimming removed 0 bases from V and 7 bases from J, with 16 bases in between. This CDR3 spans 14 amino acids. CDR3 sequence (DNA): TGTGCCTGGAGTGTTATGTCGGGAGAGGGGGAGCAGTACTTC. Protein: CAWSVMSGEGEQYF.

The chain combines TRBV27 with TRBJ2-1; 8 bases align to TRBD2. Trimming at V came to 6 bases and at J to 5 bases, leaving 9 bases not matched to a gene. Germline V gene sequence: CDR1 MNHEY, CDR2 SMNVEV (reference sequence). The CDR3 length is 15 residues. CDR3 loop: CASSKTGTSNNEQFF. For the CDR3, the DNA is TGTGCCAGCAGCAAAACCGGGACTAGTAACAATGAGCAGTTCTTC.

A single count supports this clone. The CDR3 protein is CASSLADTTEQYF. DNA for the CDR3: TGCGCCAGCAGCCTGGCAGACACAACGGAGCAGTACTTC. This chain links TRBV4-1 with TRBJ2-7; D not certain. Trimming cost V 4 bases and J 7 bases, with 14 bases left between them. In germline, CDR1 is MGHRA, CDR2 YSYEKL. This CDR3 comprises 13 residues.

This clone has just a few counts. This chain connects TRBV6-5 to TRBJ1-6; TRBD1 might be the D (6 bases). V was shortened by 4 bases and J by 5 bases, with 12 bases between the two germline ends. Germline V lookup: CDR1 MNHEY, CDR2 SVGAGI. CDR3 size: 15 residues. The CDR3, as DNA: TGTGCCAGCAGTTCCCCCCCAGGGGATAATTCACCCCTCCACTTT. Amino acid sequence: CASSSPPGDNSPLHF.

J is TRBJ1-5 and V is TRBV19; D perhaps matches TRBD1 (5 bases). Germline-derived CDR1 and CDR2 are LNHDA and SQIVND (reference sequence). There are 19 residues in the CDR3. V dropped 0 bases and J dropped 3 bases, with 21 bases sitting between them. CDR3 in amino acids: CASSIDLTELYLDNQPQHF. The CDR3 coding sequence is TGTGCCAGTAGTATAGACCTGACAGAATTGTATCTTGACAATCAGCCCCAGCATTTT.